The sequence of this T cell receptor beta chain was determined in a study of shared clonotypes between healthy human individuals. Turning to the study itself: Aged between 18 and 49, the donors were two women and three men. Study-wide results and caveats: Generation probabilities of non-shared clonotypes were lower (relative to those shared by all four donors).

Every subset's genomic DNA went evenly onto several immunoSEQ plates. TCRdb's table, derived via immunoSEQ multiplex PCR, lists solely in-frame clones and lacks some. There are around 1.9 million clones in the sample; under 95% occur only once, and 1.5% to 2% lies in the top ten. Germline V gives CDR1 SEHNR, CDR2 FQNEAQ (reference sequence). This CDR3 contains 11 residues. Trimming removed 5 bases from V and 10 bases from J, with 9 bases in between. Terminally differentiated effector memory CD45RA+ cells were left out of the naive CD8 fraction, which was CD45RO-negative and positively selected for CCR7. Participating donors were healthy, HIV-negative adults free of recent acute infections or vaccinations. Remarks on this clone: The antigen remains undetermined.

The V gene is TRBV7-9, the J gene TRBJ2-1; D gene unclear. The TCR originated in a man aged 18 to 35 in good health. Some clones in this sample may be carry-over from other donors' samples. Sample: naive CD8+ T cells from PBMCs. CDR3 protein: CASSDIREQFF. CDR3 sequence (DNA): TGTGCCAGCAGCGATATTAGGGAGCAGTTCTTC.